Following are 22 T cell receptor beta chains from one sample sequenced in a study of T cell repertoires in cytomegalovirus infection. TCRdb called the reads again in MiXCR, with one record for every CDR3 protein. The table shows about 180,000 distinct CDR3 sequences, with roughly 22% occurring only once. For these TCRs, the target antigens are not known. Sample: CD8+ T cells from cultured PBMCs, taken from culture after CMV antigen stimulation. The source of these receptors is a human donor in good health (CMV status not recorded). Some clones in this sample may be carry-over from other donors' samples.

The chain uses TRBV7-3 and TRBJ2-7; 10 bases agree with TRBD1. This CDR3 is built from 14 residues. The germline V gene has CDR1 SGHTA and CDR2 FQGTGA. After removal of 5 bases from V and 3 bases from J, the junction contained 4 bases not matched to a gene. The CDR3 sequence: CASSPWTGGYEQYF. In nucleotides, the CDR3 is TGTGCCAGCAGCCCCTGGACAGGGGGCTACGAGCAGTACTTC. Supplemented by reference TRBV7-3 and TRBJ2-7, the full variable domain reads GAGVSQTPSNKVTEKGKYVELRCDPISGHTALYWYRQSLGQGPEFLIYFQGTGAADDSGLPNDRFFAVRPEGSVSTLKIQRTERGDSAVYLCASSPWTGGYEQYFGPGTRLTVT.

The sample holds a few counts of this clonotype. The chain is built from TRBV4-3 and TRBJ1-5, with 9 bases aligning to TRBD1. The CDR3 loop spans 17 amino acids. Germline V gene sequence: CDR1 LGHNA, CDR2 YSLEER. V shed 0 bases and J 1 base; nucleotides not matched to a gene: 4. The CDR3, as DNA: TGCGCCAGCAGCCAAGAACAGGGGGCAAGGAGCAATCAGCCCCAGCATTTT. Its protein is CASSQEQGARSNQPQHF.

The table lists this clonotype with a few counts. The chain combines TRBV28 with TRBJ1-2; 8 bases align to TRBD1. The CDR3 sequence is 14 residues long. CDR1 and CDR2 from the germline V gene are MDHEN and SYDVKM. Trimming cost V 7 bases and J 10 bases; bases outside gene matches: 14. CDR3 sequence: CASTPERQGRYYTF. In DNA, the CDR3 is TGTGCCAGCACCCCCGAAAGACAGGGGAGGTACTACACCTTC.

V usage is TRBV20-1 and J usage is TRBJ2-7, with D uncertain. Germline CDR1 is DFQATT and CDR2 is SNEGSKA (reference sequence). Trimming removed 0 bases from V and 2 bases from J, with 11 bases in between. This CDR3 contains 14 residues. The DNA of the CDR3 is TGCAGTGCTAGAGATCTCGCGGCGACCTACGAGCAGTACTTC. Its translation is CSARDLAATYEQYF.

This clonotype came up a few times. The chain couples TRBV7-8 to TRBJ2-5; D may correspond to TRBD1 or TRBD2 (6 bases each). Germline values: CDR1 SGHVS, CDR2 FQNEAQ. This CDR3 has 16 residues. V gave up 1 base and J gave up 2 bases, with 14 bases separating them. This CDR3 reads CASSLVEGVGQETQYF. In nucleotides, the CDR3 is TGTGCCAGCAGCTTAGTGGAGGGGGTAGGGCAAGAGACCCAGTACTTC.

The rearrangement uses TRBV7-2 and TRBJ2-7; 9 nucleotides align to TRBD2. V was clipped by 5 bases and J by 6 bases; unmatched bases: 20. The CDR3 loop spans 18 amino acids. Germline CDR1 reads SGHTA; CDR2 reads FQGNSA. CDR3 coding DNA: TGTGCCAGCAGCGTTAGCCGACCCCCCCTAGCGGGGAGCAGCGAGCAGTACTTC. This gives the protein CASSVSRPPLAGSSEQYF. The entire variable domain, with the rest obtained from reference TRBV7-2 and TRBJ2-7, is as follows: GAGVSQSPSNKVTEKGKDVELRCDPISGHTALYWYRQSLGQGLEFLIYFQGNSAPDKSGLPSDRFSAERTGGSVSTLTIQRTQQEDSAVYLCASSVSRPPLAGSSEQYFGPGTRLTVT.

This clonotype was observed at least ten times. The V call is TRBV10-3, the J call TRBJ1-5, with TRBD1 matching 9 bases. The CDR3 has 15 residues. Unmatched junction bases numbered 8, after V lost 5 bases and J lost 6 bases. Germline V CDR1 and CDR2: ENHRY, SYGVKD. In DNA, the CDR3 is TGTGCCATCAGTTACCACAGGGGGCTAGGTCAGCCCCAGCATTTT. This translates into CAISYHRGLGQPQHF.

This clonotype was observed a few times. The chain couples TRBV20-1 to TRBJ1-5; D ambiguous. The CDR3 sequence is 16 residues long. Per the germline V gene, CDR1 is DFQATT and CDR2 is SNEGSKA (reference sequence). V lost 6 bases to trimming and J lost 3 bases, with 21 bases between them. The CDR3 loop is CSASSTLTTSNQPQHF. CDR3 coding DNA: TGCAGTGCCAGTTCTACCCTTACAACTTCCAATCAGCCCCAGCATTTT.

The chain employs TRBV27 and TRBJ1-1; no firm D call. The CDR3 extends over 14 amino acids. Trimming took 3 bases from V and 0 from J, leaving 8 bases between them. The germline V gene has CDR1 MNHEY and CDR2 SMNVEV (reference sequence). CDR3 residues: CASSFLEVNTEAFF. The CDR3 coding sequence is TGTGCCAGCAGTTTCCTCGAAGTGAACACTGAAGCTTTCTTT.

This chain connects TRBV19 to TRBJ2-7; the match to TRBD1 covers 8 bases. V lost 8 bases, J lost 2 bases, and 8 bases stayed unmatched. From germline, CDR1 is LNHDA and CDR2 SQIVND (reference sequence). CDR3 length: 14 residues. The CDR3 bases are TGTGCCAGTCAATCCGGACAGGGACCCTACGAGCAGTACTTC. It yields the protein CASQSGQGPYEQYF.

The rearrangement links TRBV7-6 to TRBJ2-1; the match to TRBD2 covers 8 bases. CDR1 SGHVS and CDR2 FNYEAQ come from the germline V gene. V shed 1 base, J shed 5 bases, and the junction held 10 bases outside the gene matches. This CDR3 comprises 17 residues. CDR3 DNA sequence: TGTGCCAGCAGCTTAGTTCTCGGGGCGGGGGGCGACAATGAGCAGTTCTTC. Translated, it gives CASSLVLGAGGDNEQFF.

This clonotype has just a few counts. The CDR3 is CATSRRSLEPNYGYTF. Written as DNA, the CDR3 is TGTGCCACCAGCAGAAGGTCTCTAGAACCTAACTATGGCTACACCTTC. The chain combines TRBV15 with TRBJ1-2; D uncertain. CDR3 length: 16 amino acids. V was trimmed by 2 bases and J by 0 bases, leaving 13 bases between them. The germline CDR1 and CDR2 sequences are LNHNV and YYDKDF (reference sequence).

This clonotype was observed a handful of times. The DNA for the CDR3 is TGTGCCAGCAGGGAGGGTTACACCGGGGAGCTGTTTTTT. Amino acid sequence: CASREGYTGELFF. The rearrangement links TRBV2 to TRBJ2-2; D possibly corresponds to TRBD2 (6 bases). V was cut by 6 bases and J by 3 bases, with 8 bases left in between. CDR1 and CDR2 from the germline V gene are SNHLY and FYNNEI. This CDR3 is 13 amino acids long.

The chain carries TRBV2 and TRBJ2-7; 13 bases are a match to TRBD2. The J segment lost 2 bases and the V segment lost 8 bases, leaving 0 bases of the junction unmatched. This CDR3 contains 13 residues. Germline CDR1 SNHLY, CDR2 FYNNEI. The CDR3 sequence is CASGLAGAYEQYF. The CDR3 DNA reads TGTGCCAGCGGACTAGCGGGGGCCTACGAGCAGTACTTC. The variable domain in full, with the rest retrieved from reference TRBV2 and TRBJ2-7, is EPEVTQTPSHQVTQMGQEVILRCVPISNHLYFYWYRQILGQKVEFLVSFYNNEISEKSEIFDDQFSVERPDGSNFTLKIRSTKLEDSAMYFCASGLAGAYEQYFGPGTRLTVT.

The V call is TRBV4-1, the J call TRBJ1-1; TRBD1 might be the D (6 bases). Germline CDR1 is MGHRA and CDR2 is YSYEKL. The V end lost 1 base, the J end lost 0 bases, and 9 bases lay between the germline ends. This CDR3 is 15 amino acids long. CDR3 nucleotides: TGCGCCAGCAGCCAAGTAACAGGGTTGAACACTGAAGCTTTCTTT. Protein product: CASSQVTGLNTEAFF.

The V gene is TRBV7-2, the J gene TRBJ2-7; TRBD1 matches 8 bases. In germline, CDR1 is SGHTA, CDR2 FQGNSA. V dropped 4 bases and J dropped 0; count of bases not matched to a gene: 8. CDR3 length: 16 amino acids. The CDR3: CASSSLRQGISYEQYF. CDR3 sequence (DNA): TGTGCCAGCAGCTCCCTTCGACAGGGGATCTCCTACGAGCAGTACTTC.

This clonotype has a handful of counts. The genes are TRBV6-5 and TRBJ2-6; D is ambiguous. Trimming pared 5 bases from V and 0 bases from J, leaving 8 bases between. Germline lookup yields CDR1 MNHEY and CDR2 SVGAGI. This CDR3 comprises 15 residues. Here the CDR3 DNA reads TGTGCCAGCAGTGATTTTCGCTCTGGGGCCAACGTCCTGACTTTC. This encodes CASSDFRSGANVLTF.

This clonotype came up a few times. This chain uses TRBV27 with TRBJ1-5; unclear D gene. The CDR3 loop spans 14 amino acids. Between the trimmed V and J ends, which lost 4 bases and 4 bases, there was a span of 11 bases. Germline lookup yields CDR1 MNHEY and CDR2 SMNVEV (reference sequence). The CDR3 region is CASSSSMSNQPQHF. The CDR3, as DNA: TGTGCCAGCAGTTCATCCATGAGTAATCAGCCCCAGCATTTT.

The chain employs TRBV7-2 and TRBJ1-4, with no clear D. The CDR3 runs to 14 residues. Trimming took 5 bases from V and 0 from J, leaving 7 bases between them. Germline V gene lookup returns CDR1 SGHTA and CDR2 FQGNSA. This CDR3 is CASSLTATNEKLFF. CDR3 coding DNA: TGTGCCAGCAGCCTGACGGCAACTAATGAAAAACTGTTTTTT.

The J gene is TRBJ1-2, the V gene TRBV12-3 or TRBV12-4, with D possibly matching TRBD1 (5 bases). The CDR3 covers 15 residues. V lost 1 base and J 1 base, leaving 10 bases between the germline ends. The chain's CDR3 is CASSLGQTLNYGYTF. In nucleotides, the CDR3 is TGTGCCAGCAGTTTAGGACAGACGCTTAACTATGGCTACACCTTC.

A few counts support this clonotype. The chain uses TRBV12-3 or TRBV12-4 and TRBJ1-2, with D tentatively TRBD1 (5 bases). This CDR3 has 16 amino acids. The V end was cut by 7 bases, the J end by 0 bases, with 18 bases between. CDR3: CASTLSPGGANYGYTF. CDR3 in DNA: TGTGCCAGCACCCTGTCTCCAGGAGGGGCTAACTATGGCTACACCTTC.

This clonotype was seen a few times. A junction end diverges from the germline sequence, so it may reflect a read error. This sequence joins TRBV23-1 and TRBJ1-5; D not certain. TRBV23-1 is known as an ORF, though its function is uncertain. The CDR3 sequence is 16 residues long. CDR3: CANSQRQDLPNQPQHF. The DNA of the CDR3 is TGCGCCAACAGTCAACGACAAGACCTACCCAATCAGCCCCAGCATTTT.